This TCR beta chain derives from a study of OX40 agonist ivuxolimab in advanced cancers. The overall study: Ivuxolimab, which is an agonistic anti-OX40 (CD134) antibody, was administered to the patients. While on treatment, patients had intravenous ivuxolimab at 0.01 to 10 mg/kg every 2 weeks. There were three patients with partial responses, one having hepatocellular carcinoma and two cutaneous melanoma.

As concerns this clone: Its antigen is unknown.

Between the trimmed V and J ends, which lost 2 bases and 6 bases, there was a span of 8 bases. CDR3 length: 13 residues. Germline CDR1 is SNHLY and CDR2 is FYNNEI. Study observations and caveats: The mean number of expanded clones was higher in CD8+ T cells than in CD4+.

Only in-frame clones appear in the TCRdb table, and some are missing; sequencing was by immunoSEQ multiplex PCR. The data contain 77,000 or so clones, about 90% of them seen just once; the ten biggest clones take up around 0.8%. The starting material was CD4+ or CD8+ T cells sorted from blood, obtained in a trial of the OX40 agonist ivuxolimab. This chain joins TRBV2 and TRBJ1-5; D unclear. The source is an adult with an advanced solid tumor such as melanoma, head and neck, liver or kidney cancer. The CDR3: CASSELPGQPQHF. CDR3 DNA sequence: TGTGCCAGCAGTGAACTGCCGGGTCAGCCCCAGCATTTT. Full variable domain (missing parts from reference TRBV2 and TRBJ1-5): EPEVTQTPSHQVTQMGQEVILRCVPISNHLYFYWYRQILGQKVEFLVSFYNNEISEKSEIFDDQFSVERPDGSNFTLKIRSTKLEDSAMYFCASSELPGQPQHFGDGTRLSIL.